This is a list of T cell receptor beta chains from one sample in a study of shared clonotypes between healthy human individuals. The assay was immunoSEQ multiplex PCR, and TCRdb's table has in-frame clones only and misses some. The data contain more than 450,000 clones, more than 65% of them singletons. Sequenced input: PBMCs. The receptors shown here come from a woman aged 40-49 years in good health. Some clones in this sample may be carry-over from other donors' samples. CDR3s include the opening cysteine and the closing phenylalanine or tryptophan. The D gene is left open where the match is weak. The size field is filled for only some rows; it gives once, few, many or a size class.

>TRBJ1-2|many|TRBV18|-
CASSPPRPGEGYTF
TGTGCCAGCTCACCACCGCGGCCAGGGGAGGGCTACACCTTC
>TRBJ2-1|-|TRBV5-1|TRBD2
CASSLNGELANNEQFF
TGCGCCAGCAGCTTAAACGGAGAACTAGCGAACAATGAGCAGTTCTTC
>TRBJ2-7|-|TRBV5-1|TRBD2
CASSSIGGLDYEQYF
TGCGCCAGCAGCTCGATCGGGGGACTAGACTACGAGCAGTACTTC
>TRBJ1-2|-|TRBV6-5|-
CASTLREVSYYGYTF
TGTGCCAGCACCCTCCGGGAGGTGTCATACTATGGCTACACCTTC
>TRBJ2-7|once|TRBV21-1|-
CASIPTSDSYEQYF
TGTGCCAGCATCCCGACTAGCGACTCCTACGAGCAGTACTTC
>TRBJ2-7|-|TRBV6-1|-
CASSGSGTFFGEQYF
TGTGCCAGCAGTGGTTCCGGGACATTTTTTGGCGAGCAGTACTTC
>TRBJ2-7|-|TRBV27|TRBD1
CASSGQGSYEQYF
TGTGCCAGCTCCGGACAGGGGAGCTACGAGCAGTACTTC
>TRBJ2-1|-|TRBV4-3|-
CASSQGGAGGNEQFF
TGCGCCAGCAGCCAAGGGGGGGCAGGGGGGAATGAGCAGTTCTTC
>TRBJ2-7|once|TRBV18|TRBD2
CASSPEIAGAIYEQYF
TGTGCCAGCTCACCTGAGATAGCGGGAGCAATCTACGAGCAGTACTTC
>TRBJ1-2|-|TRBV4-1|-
CASNHPGVYGYTF
TGCGCCAGCAACCATCCGGGAGTCTATGGCTACACCTTC
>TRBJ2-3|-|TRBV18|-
CASSPNRQVGDTQYF
TGTGCCAGCTCACCCAACAGACAGGTCGGGGATACGCAGTATTTT
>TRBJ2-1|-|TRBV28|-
CASSPGGYSYNEQFF
TGTGCCAGCAGTCCTGGGGGCTACTCCTACAATGAGCAGTTCTTC
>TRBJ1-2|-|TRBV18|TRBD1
CASSPPWDRNYGYTF
TGTGCCAGCTCACCACCGTGGGACAGGAACTATGGCTACACCTTC
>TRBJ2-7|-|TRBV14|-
CASSKSSRRGYEQYF
TGTGCCAGCAGCAAGAGCAGCCGAAGAGGATACGAGCAGTACTTC
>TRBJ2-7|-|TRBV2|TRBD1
CASSEEGQGANEQYF
TGTGCCAGCAGTGAAGAGGGACAGGGGGCAAACGAGCAGTACTTC
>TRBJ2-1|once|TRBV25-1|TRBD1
CASSGQGYRDEQFF
TGTGCCAGCAGCGGACAGGGGTATAGGGATGAGCAGTTCTTC
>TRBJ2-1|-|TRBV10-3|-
CAISELNRDNNEQFF
TGTGCCATCAGTGAGCTAAACCGGGACAACAATGAGCAGTTCTTC
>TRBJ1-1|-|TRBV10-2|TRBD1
CASRDRALPEAFF
TGCGCCAGTAGGGACAGGGCACTACCTGAAGCTTTCTTT
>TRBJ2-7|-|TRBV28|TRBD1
CASSPPGQTAYEQYF
TGTGCCAGCAGTCCACCGGGACAGACCGCCTACGAGCAGTACTTC
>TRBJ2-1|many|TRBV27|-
CASKYGLEVYNEQFF
TGTGCCAGCAAATATGGACTCGAAGTTTACAATGAGCAGTTCTTC
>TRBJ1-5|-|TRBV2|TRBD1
CASSDRGGQPQHF
TGTGCCAGCAGTGACAGGGGGGGTCAGCCCCAGCATTTT
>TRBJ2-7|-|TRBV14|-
CASSPVRGLTSEQYF
TGTGCCAGCAGCCCGGTTCGGGGACTTACCTCCGAGCAGTACTTC
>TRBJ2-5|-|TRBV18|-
CASSPPTGWTQYF
TGTGCCAGCTCACCACCGACCGGGTGGACCCAGTACTTC
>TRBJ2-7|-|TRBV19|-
CASSMADRSSYEQYF
TGTGCCAGTAGTATGGCAGACAGGAGCTCCTACGAGCAGTACTTC
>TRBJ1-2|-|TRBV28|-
CASSPAGANYGYTF
TGTGCCAGCAGTCCCGCCGGAGCTAACTATGGCTACACCTTC
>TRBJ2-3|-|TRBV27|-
CASSLSGDTQYF
TGTGCCAGCAGTTTATCGGGAGATACGCAGTATTTT
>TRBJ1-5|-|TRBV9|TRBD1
CASSTRTGIGEPQHF
TGTGCCAGCAGCACCCGGACAGGGATTGGGGAGCCCCAGCATTTT
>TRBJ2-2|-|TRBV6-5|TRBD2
CASTWEREATGELFF
TGTGCCAGCACCTGGGAGCGGGAGGCCACCGGGGAGCTGTTTTTT
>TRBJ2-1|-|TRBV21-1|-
CASIRGLAGGGMDNEQFF
TGTGCCAGCATTAGGGGCCTAGCGGGAGGCGGAATGGACAATGAGCAGTTCTTC